Listed below are T cell receptor beta chains from one sample, sequenced in a study of blood T cells in healthy people across ages. From the 5' RACE reads, TCRdb called clonotypes with MiXCR, one entry per CDR3 protein. The sample consists of over 1,500,000 distinct CDR3 sequences, about 50% of them appearing once. Sequencing was done on a sample of blood. Receptor source: a woman between 40 and 55 years old in good health. Both conserved end residues are part of each CDR3. A D gene is named only where the DNA matches it firmly. A clone size is listed for some rows: how often the clone was seen (once, few, many), or a class if it is expanded.

CDR3 DNA: TGTGCCAGCAGTTATCAGCGGGACAGGGTCGTCAACACTGAAGCTTTCTTT; CDR3 protein: CASSYQRDRVVNTEAFF; V gene: TRBV6-5; clone size: -; D gene: TRBD1; J gene: TRBJ1-1
CDR3 DNA: TGTGCCATCTTTGGGTCCGGGGACTACGAGCAGTACTTC; CDR3 protein: CAIFGSGDYEQYF; V gene: TRBV6-5; clone size: few; D gene: -; J gene: TRBJ2-7
CDR3 DNA: TGTGCCAGCAAACGGACAGGGGAGGTTCTCTATGGCTACACCTTC; CDR3 protein: CASKRTGEVLYGYTF; V gene: TRBV2; clone size: few; D gene: TRBD1; J gene: TRBJ1-2
CDR3 DNA: TGTGCCAGCAGCCCACTCAGAGTATCAGATACGCAGTATTTT; CDR3 protein: CASSPLRVSDTQYF; V gene: TRBV3-1; clone size: -; D gene: -; J gene: TRBJ2-3
CDR3 DNA: TGCAGTGCGTGGGGGCCGGTCCCTGGGGCCAACGTCCTGACTTTC; CDR3 protein: CSAWGPVPGANVLTF; V gene: TRBV20-1; clone size: -; D gene: -; J gene: TRBJ2-6
CDR3 DNA: TGTGCCAGCAGGGCCGGGACAGCGATTTCACCCCTCCACTTT; CDR3 protein: CASRAGTAISPLHF; V gene: TRBV2; clone size: -; D gene: TRBD1; J gene: TRBJ1-6
CDR3 DNA: TGTGCCAGCAGTCCCCCCTCGGTAGCGGGGGGGCCATCGGACACCGGGGAGCTGTTTTTT; CDR3 protein: CASSPPSVAGGPSDTGELFF; V gene: TRBV6-1; clone size: -; D gene: TRBD2; J gene: TRBJ2-2
CDR3 DNA: TGTGCCAGCAGCTTAGTCGGCTTCACCGGGACAGGGATGTACGAGCAGTACTTC; CDR3 protein: CASSLVGFTGTGMYEQYF; V gene: TRBV7-6; clone size: few; D gene: TRBD1; J gene: TRBJ2-7
CDR3 DNA: TGTGCCAGCGAAGACATCCTAGCGGGGACCTACGAGCAGTACTTC; CDR3 protein: CASEDILAGTYEQYF; V gene: TRBV6-1; clone size: few; D gene: TRBD2; J gene: TRBJ2-7
CDR3 DNA: TGTGCCAGCAGTTTCCAGGGGCTCACCCTCTACAATGAGCAGTACTTC; CDR3 protein: CASSFQGLTLYNEQYF; V gene: TRBV13; clone size: -; D gene: -; J gene: TRBJ2-5
CDR3 DNA: TGTGCCATCAGTGAATCTACTAGCGGGGGGTCCTCCTACGAGCAGTACTTC; CDR3 protein: CAISESTSGGSSYEQYF; V gene: TRBV10-3; clone size: -; D gene: TRBD2; J gene: TRBJ2-7
CDR3 DNA: TGTGCCAGCAGTTCCCTGACAGGGTCGAATTCACCCCTCCACTTT; CDR3 protein: CASSSLTGSNSPLHF; V gene: TRBV6-1; clone size: -; D gene: TRBD1; J gene: TRBJ1-6